This section outlines one T cell receptor (beta chain) sequence together with its context. Its antigen is undetermined. The data belong to a study of T cell repertoires in cytomegalovirus infection. About the study: Newly reported HLA-C-restricted and thoroughly characterized HLA-B-restricted CMV epitopes were employed. Shared public TCR beta signatures pointed to both CMV infection and a matching HLA type.

The CDR3 has 18 residues. Trimming left V 2 bases short and J 0 bases short, with 19 bases between. CDR1 and CDR2 from the germline V gene are SNHLY and FYNNEI. Study results and limitations: CMV-specific TCR beta clonotypes restricted by HLA-C were the ones dominating the ex vivo response. Cumulative public TCR beta family frequency identified carriers of CMV plus the relevant HLA.

TCRdb re-derived calls from the reads in MiXCR, one entry per CDR3 protein. The sample records approximately 770,000 distinct CDR3 sequences, just under 30% being singletons. The clonotype comes from a human donor in good health (CMV status not recorded). Some clones in this sample may be carry-over from other donors' samples. The chain links TRBV2 to TRBJ2-5, with D possibly matching TRBD2 (6 bases). Sequences were derived from cultured CD8+ T cells from PBMCs, sampled from culture after CMV antigen stimulation. CDR3 region: CASSEYIPVPGDQETQYF. The DNA of the CDR3 is TGTGCCAGCAGTGAATATATTCCCGTTCCGGGGGACCAAGAGACCCAGTACTTC.